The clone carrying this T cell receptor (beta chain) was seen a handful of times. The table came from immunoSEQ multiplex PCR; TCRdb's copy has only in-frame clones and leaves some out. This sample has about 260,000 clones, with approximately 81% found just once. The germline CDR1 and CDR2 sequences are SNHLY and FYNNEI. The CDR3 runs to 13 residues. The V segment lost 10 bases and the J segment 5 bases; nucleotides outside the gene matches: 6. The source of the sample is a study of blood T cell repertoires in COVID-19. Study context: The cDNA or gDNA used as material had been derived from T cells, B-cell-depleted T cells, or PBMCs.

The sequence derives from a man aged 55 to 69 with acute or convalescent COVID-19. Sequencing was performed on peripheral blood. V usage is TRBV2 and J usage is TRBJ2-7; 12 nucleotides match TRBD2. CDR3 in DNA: TGTGCCACGACTAGCGGGAGTGGAAACGAGCAGTACTTC. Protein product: CATTSGSGNEQYF.